This T cell receptor beta chain derives from a study of T cell responses to AZD1222 COVID-19 vaccine. On the study more broadly: The study pooled second doses at about 4 or about 12 weeks.

The study, taken as a whole, reports: There were vaccine-associated CD4 TCRs across spike, dominant at 160-218 and 743-854. The donor cohort was predominantly white British with a female majority, and clonal diversity may have been underestimated.

Only in-frame clones appear in the TCRdb table, and some are missing; sequencing was by immunoSEQ multiplex PCR. The sample carries fewer than 200,000 clones, over 80% recorded once. Between the trimmed V and J ends, which lost 0 bases and 14 bases, there was a span of 12 bases. The germline gives CDR1 SGHNT, CDR2 YYREEE (reference sequence). This CDR3 is built from 13 residues. Turning to this clone: Its specificity is not known.

The chain links TRBV5-4 to TRBJ1-6, with unresolved D. The clonotype comes from an adult in good health. Sequenced here: peripheral blood, sampled on day 0 of AZD1222 vaccination. The CDR3 bases are TGTGCCAGCAGCTTGGAAGCGGCCCCAACCCTCCACTTT. It specifies CASSLEAAPTLHF. The full variable domain, with the rest looked up from reference TRBV5-4 and TRBJ1-6, is ETGVTQSPTHLIKTRGQQVTLRCSSQSGHNTVSWYQQALGQGPQFIFQYYREEENGRGNFPPRFSGLQFPNYSSELNVNALELDDSALYLCASSLEAAPTLHFGNGTRLTVT.